The 21 T cell receptor beta chains given below trace back to one sample, sequenced in a study of blood T cell repertoires in COVID-19. Method: immunoSEQ multiplex PCR; TCRdb's copy keeps in-frame clones and lacks some. This sample yields tens of thousands of clones, of which 88% are seen a single time; approximately 10% belongs to the top ten. Sequenced: peripheral blood. These receptor sequences come from a man in his fifties with active COVID-19.

The V call is TRBV6-6, the J call TRBJ2-7, with D possibly being TRBD2 (5 bases). V lost 6 bases, J lost 0 bases, and 12 bases lay in between. The CDR3 covers 14 residues. In germline, CDR1 is MNHNY, CDR2 SVGAGI (reference sequence). This CDR3 is CASSLEADSYEQYF. The CDR3 coding sequence is TGTGCCAGCAGCCTCGAAGCGGACTCCTACGAGCAGTACTTC.

In its sample, this clone was seen a few times. J is TRBJ1-4 and V is TRBV18, with 9 bases matching TRBD1. Germline values: CDR1 KGHSH, CDR2 LQKENI. After removal of 0 bases from V and 6 bases from J, the junction contained 2 bases not matched to a gene. This CDR3 region has 15 residues. The CDR3 is CASSPPTGGDEKLFF. DNA for the CDR3: TGTGCCAGCTCACCACCCACAGGGGGCGATGAAAAACTGTTTTTT.

V and J are TRBV3-1 (or the pseudogene TRBV3-2) and TRBJ2-1; 8 bases are a match to TRBD2. V lost 4 bases to trimming and J lost 4 bases; unmatched junction nucleotides: 9. CDR1 LGHDT and CDR2 YNNKEL come from the germline V gene (reference sequence). The CDR3 is 16 residues long. The CDR3 here is CASSPEAGLGYNEQFF. Here the CDR3 DNA reads TGTGCCAGCAGCCCAGAGGCGGGACTAGGGTACAATGAGCAGTTCTTC.

The V and J genes are TRBV7-9 and TRBJ1-4; TRBD1 is a possible D gene (6 bases). Trimming removed 5 bases from V and 7 bases from J, with 14 bases in between. Germline V gene data show CDR1 as SEHNR and CDR2 as FQNEAQ (reference sequence). This CDR3 comprises 14 residues. For the CDR3, the DNA is TGTGCCAGCAGCCCACGGACAGCGTCTGAAAAACTGTTTTTT. Protein sequence: CASSPRTASEKLFF.

The V and J genes are TRBV11-2 and TRBJ2-5; 8 nucleotides align to TRBD1. Per germline, CDR1 SGHAT and CDR2 FQNNGV. The CDR3 length is 15 residues. After removal of 4 bases from V and 6 bases from J, the junction contained 10 bases not matched to a gene. CDR3 nucleotide sequence: TGTGCCAGCAGCTCCCTAAGACAGGGGATGAAGACCCAGTACTTC. It is translated as CASSSLRQGMKTQYF.

The chain uses TRBV5-1 and TRBJ2-5, with D possibly TRBD1 on 6 matching bases. The CDR3 covers 14 residues. Per germline, CDR1 SGHRS and CDR2 YFSETQ. Trimming pared 3 bases from V and 1 base from J, leaving 10 bases between. The chain's CDR3 is CASSSTGVQETQYF. The CDR3 DNA reads as TGCGCCAGCAGCTCGACAGGAGTCCAAGAGACCCAGTACTTC.

The gene calls are TRBV6-1 and TRBJ1-4; D not resolved. Germline V gives CDR1 MNHNS, CDR2 SASEGT. This CDR3 region has 17 residues. V was cut by 1 base and J by 8 bases, with 20 bases left in between. CDR3 loop: CASSEGARTPFGEKLFF. CDR3 DNA sequence: TGTGCCAGCAGTGAAGGTGCCAGAACCCCGTTTGGCGAAAAACTGTTTTTT.

The V and J genes are TRBV6-5 and TRBJ2-3; 9 nucleotides align to TRBD2. J lost 7 bases, V lost 6 bases, and 8 bases had no gene match. This CDR3 has 14 amino acids. Germline V gene lookup returns CDR1 MNHEY and CDR2 SVGAGI. The CDR3 sequence: CASRRAGGANTQYF. The CDR3 DNA follows: TGTGCCAGCAGGAGGGCGGGGGGGGCTAATACGCAGTATTTT.

The rearrangement uses TRBV9 and TRBJ2-3, with a possible D match to TRBD1 (6 bases). V dropped 0 bases and J dropped 3 bases, with 14 bases sitting between them. The CDR3 extends over 16 amino acids. CDR1 SGDLS and CDR2 YYNGEE come from the germline V gene. CDR3: CASSVVGGARTDTQYF. The CDR3 nucleotides are TGTGCCAGCAGCGTAGTAGGGGGTGCACGGACAGATACGCAGTATTTT.

This clone came up a few times. This chain joins TRBV5-6 and TRBJ1-3; D is undetermined. The V gene's germline CDR1 is SGHDT and CDR2 YYEEEE. V lost 1 base, J lost 7 bases, and 18 bases lay in between. The length of the CDR3 is 16 residues. CDR3 protein: CASSLTGVPPRNTIYF. The CDR3 nucleotides read TGTGCCAGCAGCTTGACCGGGGTCCCGCCTCGGAACACCATATATTTT.

The V call is TRBV7-3, the J call TRBJ2-1, with 13 nucleotides matching TRBD2. The CDR3 runs to 16 residues. V shed 6 bases, J shed 10 bases, and the junction held 12 bases outside the gene matches. Germline values: CDR1 SGHTA, CDR2 FQGTGA. The CDR3 loop reads CASRSRTSGGGAEQFF. CDR3 bases: TGTGCCAGCAGATCCCGGACTAGCGGGGGAGGTGCAGAGCAGTTCTTC. The full variable domain, in which reference TRBV7-3 and TRBJ2-1 provide the parts outside the CDR3, is GAGVSQTPSNKVTEKGKYVELRCDPISGHTALYWYRQSLGQGPEFLIYFQGTGAADDSGLPNDRFFAVRPEGSVSTLKIQRTERGDSAVYLCASRSRTSGGGAEQFFGPGTRLTVL.

The chain couples TRBV19 to TRBJ2-7, with D maybe TRBD1 (6 bases). The CDR3 loop spans 15 amino acids. Trimming removed 4 bases at V and 1 base at J, with 14 bases between. Germline values: CDR1 LNHDA, CDR2 SQIVND (reference sequence). The CDR3 DNA reads as TGTGCCAGTAGTACTCTAGGGGGAAGGTCCTACGAGCAGTACTTC. This translates into CASSTLGGRSYEQYF.

This chain uses TRBV3-1 (or the pseudogene TRBV3-2) with TRBJ2-7; TRBD2 aligns across 12 bases. CDR3 length: 15 amino acids. After removal of 5 bases from V and 7 bases from J, the junction contained 9 bases not matched to a gene. Looked up from germline, CDR1 is LGHDT and CDR2 is YNNKEL (reference sequence). CDR3 nucleotide sequence: TGTGCCAGCAGCTTCCGGACTAGCGGGGAAAGTGAGCAGTACTTC. Its translation is CASSFRTSGESEQYF.

This rearrangement joins TRBV27 to TRBJ1-1; the match to TRBD1 covers 11 bases. Germline V CDR1 and CDR2: MNHEY, SMNVEV (reference sequence). The CDR3 sequence is 17 residues long. After removal of 6 bases from V and 0 bases from J, the junction contained 9 bases not matched to a gene. CDR3 nucleotides: TGTGCCAGCAGCTCATACCGGGACAGGGGGATGAACACTGAAGCTTTCTTT. Protein: CASSSYRDRGMNTEAFF.

The chain is built from TRBV6-1 and TRBJ1-1, with a tentative D call TRBD1 (6 bases). The CDR3 has 12 amino acids. The V gene's germline CDR1 is MNHNS and CDR2 SASEGT. The ends were cut back, 2 bases at V and 11 bases at J, with 12 bases in the middle. The CDR3 coding sequence is TGTGCCAGCAGTGAAACAGGGCACTTCGCTTTCTTT. This sequence encodes CASSETGHFAFF.

This clone came up a few times. The chain employs TRBV3-1 (or the pseudogene TRBV3-2) and TRBJ1-2; D gene ambiguous. Germline CDR1 reads LGHDT; CDR2 reads YNNKEL (reference sequence). Deletions cut 1 base from V and 3 bases from J, with 12 bases between. The CDR3 length is 15 residues. The CDR3: CASSQVDTFDYGYTF. In DNA, the CDR3 is TGTGCCAGCAGCCAAGTTGACACATTTGACTATGGCTACACCTTC.

V usage is TRBV24-1 and J usage is TRBJ1-4, with TRBD1 as a possible D gene (5 bases). Germline values: CDR1 KGHDR, CDR2 SFDVKD. V shed 4 bases and J shed 4 bases, with 15 bases lying between them. The CDR3 covers 16 residues. The CDR3 reads CATSDGRQPGNEKLFF. The CDR3 coding sequence is TGTGCCACCAGTGACGGGCGACAGCCTGGTAATGAAAAACTGTTTTTT.

V and J are TRBV9 and TRBJ1-2, with TRBD1 matching over 9 bases. CDR1 is SGDLS, CDR2 YYNGEE, per germline. V shed 6 bases and J 8 bases; nucleotides not matched to a gene: 17. The CDR3 consists of 16 residues. DNA for the CDR3: TGTGCCAGCACCTTCCGGGACAGGGAGACCCCGGAAGGCTACACCTTC. Translating gives CASTFRDRETPEGYTF.

The chain has TRBV24-1 and TRBJ1-2; D uncertain. V lost 7 bases and J 4 bases, leaving 12 bases between the germline ends. The length of the CDR3 is 13 residues. The germline CDR1 and CDR2 sequences are KGHDR and SFDVKD. The CDR3 here is CATRESPTYGYTF. CDR3 coding DNA: TGTGCCACCAGGGAGTCCCCAACCTATGGCTACACCTTC.

The chain carries TRBV7-4 and TRBJ2-7; 11 bases line up with TRBD1. J was trimmed by 2 bases and V by 0 bases; bases with no gene match: 0. Germline V lookup: CDR1 SGHVT, CDR2 SQSDAQ. CDR3 length: 15 residues. CDR3 nucleotides: TGTGCCAGCAGCTTAGCGGACAGGGGGCCCTACGAGCAGTACTTC. Its translation: CASSLADRGPYEQYF.

The count of this clone is one. V and J are TRBV15 and TRBJ2-3; a weak D match, TRBD2 (7 bases). Germline CDR1 LNHNV, CDR2 YYDKDF (reference sequence). This CDR3 has 15 amino acids. V shed 1 base and J shed 6 bases, with 14 bases lying between them. The CDR3 nucleotides are TGTGCCACCAGCAGAGTGGGAGGGGGGATGGATACGCAGTATTTT. Amino acid sequence: CATSRVGGGMDTQYF.